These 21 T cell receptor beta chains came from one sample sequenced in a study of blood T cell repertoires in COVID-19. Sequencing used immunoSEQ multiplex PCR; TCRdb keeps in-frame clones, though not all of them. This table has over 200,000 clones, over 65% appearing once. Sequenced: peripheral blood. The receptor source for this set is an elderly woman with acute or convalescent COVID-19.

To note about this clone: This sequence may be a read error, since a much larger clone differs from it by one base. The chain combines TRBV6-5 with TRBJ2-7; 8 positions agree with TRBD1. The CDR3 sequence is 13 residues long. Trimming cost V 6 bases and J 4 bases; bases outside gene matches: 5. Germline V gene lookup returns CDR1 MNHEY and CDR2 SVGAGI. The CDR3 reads CASRRTGPYEQYF. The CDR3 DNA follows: TGTGCCAGCAGACGGACAGGGCCTTACGAGCAGTACTTC.

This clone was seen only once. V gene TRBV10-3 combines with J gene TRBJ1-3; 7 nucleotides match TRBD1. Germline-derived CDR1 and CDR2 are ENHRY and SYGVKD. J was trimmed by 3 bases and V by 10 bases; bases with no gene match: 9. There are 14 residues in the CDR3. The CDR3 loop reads CATSPGTVGNTIYF. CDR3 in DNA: TGTGCCACCTCTCCCGGGACAGTTGGAAACACCATATATTTT.

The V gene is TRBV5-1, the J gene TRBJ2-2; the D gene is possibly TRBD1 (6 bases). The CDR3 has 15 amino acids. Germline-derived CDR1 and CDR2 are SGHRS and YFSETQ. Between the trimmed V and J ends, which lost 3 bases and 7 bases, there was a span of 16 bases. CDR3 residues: CASSWGTGYDGELFF. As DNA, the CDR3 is TGCGCCAGCAGCTGGGGAACAGGGTATGACGGGGAGCTGTTTTTT.

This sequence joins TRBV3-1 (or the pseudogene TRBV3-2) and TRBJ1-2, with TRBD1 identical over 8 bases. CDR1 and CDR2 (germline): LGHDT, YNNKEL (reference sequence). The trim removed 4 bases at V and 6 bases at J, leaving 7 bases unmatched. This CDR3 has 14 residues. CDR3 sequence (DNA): TGTGCCAGCAGCCCAGGGGGCCCGGCGAATGGCTACACCTTC. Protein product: CASSPGGPANGYTF.

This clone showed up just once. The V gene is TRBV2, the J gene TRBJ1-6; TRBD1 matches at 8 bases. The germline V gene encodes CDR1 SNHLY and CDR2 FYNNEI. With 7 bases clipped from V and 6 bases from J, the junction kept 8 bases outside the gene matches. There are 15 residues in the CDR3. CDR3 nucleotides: TGTGCCAGCAATAACCAGGGGGCGCCTAATTCACCCCTCCACTTT. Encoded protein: CASNNQGAPNSPLHF. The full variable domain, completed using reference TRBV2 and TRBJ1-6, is EPEVTQTPSHQVTQMGQEVILRCVPISNHLYFYWYRQILGQKVEFLVSFYNNEISEKSEIFDDQFSVERPDGSNFTLKIRSTKLEDSAMYFCASNNQGAPNSPLHFGNGTRLTVT.

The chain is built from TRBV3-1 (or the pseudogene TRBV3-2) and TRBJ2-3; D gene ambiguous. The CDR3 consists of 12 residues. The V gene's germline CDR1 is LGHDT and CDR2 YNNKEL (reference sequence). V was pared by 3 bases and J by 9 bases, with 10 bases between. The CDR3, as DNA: TGTGCCAGCAGCCAGGTCCCAGGAACGCAGTATTTT. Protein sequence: CASSQVPGTQYF.

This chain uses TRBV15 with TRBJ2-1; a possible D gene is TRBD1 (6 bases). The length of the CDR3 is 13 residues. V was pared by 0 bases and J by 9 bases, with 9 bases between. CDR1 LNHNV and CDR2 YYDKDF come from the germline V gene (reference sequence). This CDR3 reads CATSRERGSEQFF. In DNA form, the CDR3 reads TGTGCCACCAGCAGAGAGAGGGGGAGTGAGCAGTTCTTC. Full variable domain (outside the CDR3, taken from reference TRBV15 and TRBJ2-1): DAMVIQNPRYQVTQFGKPVTLSCSQTLNHNVMYWYQQKSSQAPKLLFHYYDKDFNNEADTPDNFQSRRPNTSFCFLDIRSPGLGDTAMYLCATSRERGSEQFFGPGTRLTVL.

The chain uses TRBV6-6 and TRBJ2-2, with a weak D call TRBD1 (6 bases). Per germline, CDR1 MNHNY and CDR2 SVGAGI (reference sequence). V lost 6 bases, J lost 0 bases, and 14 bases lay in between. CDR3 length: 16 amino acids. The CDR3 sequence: CASSRSGVSNTGELFF. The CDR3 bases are TGTGCCAGCAGCCGATCAGGGGTCTCGAACACCGGGGAGCTGTTTTTT.

The CDR3 DNA reads as TGTGCCAGTAGTTTGAACAGGGGATTAGATTCACCCCTCCACTTT. Translation gives CASSLNRGLDSPLHF. The V call is TRBV19, the J call TRBJ1-6, with 7 bases lining up with TRBD1. The CDR3 consists of 15 residues. Germline lookup yields CDR1 LNHDA and CDR2 SQIVND (reference sequence). The junction had 9 bases not matched to a gene; V was cut back by 5 bases and J by 8 bases.

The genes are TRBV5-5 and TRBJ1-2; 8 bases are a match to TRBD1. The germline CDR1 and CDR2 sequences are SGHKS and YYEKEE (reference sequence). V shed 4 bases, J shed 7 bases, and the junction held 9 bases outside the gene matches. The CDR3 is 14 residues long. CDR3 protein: CASSPDRGRSGYTF. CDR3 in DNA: TGTGCCAGCAGCCCCGACAGGGGAAGGAGTGGCTACACCTTC.

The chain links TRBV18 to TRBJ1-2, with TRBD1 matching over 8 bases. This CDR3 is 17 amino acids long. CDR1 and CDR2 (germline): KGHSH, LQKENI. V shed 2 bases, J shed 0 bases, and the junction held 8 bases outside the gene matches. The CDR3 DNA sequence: TGTGCCAGCTCACCAGTCGGACAGGGCTTCTCTAACTATGGCTACACCTTC. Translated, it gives CASSPVGQGFSNYGYTF.

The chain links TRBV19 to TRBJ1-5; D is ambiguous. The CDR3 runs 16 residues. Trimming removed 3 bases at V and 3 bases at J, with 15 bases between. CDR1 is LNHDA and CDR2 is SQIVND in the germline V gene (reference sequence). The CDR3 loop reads CASSIIHWAPNQPQHF. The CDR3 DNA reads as TGTGCCAGTAGTATTATTCATTGGGCCCCCAATCAGCCCCAGCATTTT.

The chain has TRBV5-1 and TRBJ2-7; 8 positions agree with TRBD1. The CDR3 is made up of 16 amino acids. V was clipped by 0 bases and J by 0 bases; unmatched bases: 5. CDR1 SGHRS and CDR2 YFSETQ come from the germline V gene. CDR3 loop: CASSLGGTGLSYEQYF. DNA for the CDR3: TGCGCCAGCAGCTTGGGAGGGACAGGACTCTCCTACGAGCAGTACTTC.

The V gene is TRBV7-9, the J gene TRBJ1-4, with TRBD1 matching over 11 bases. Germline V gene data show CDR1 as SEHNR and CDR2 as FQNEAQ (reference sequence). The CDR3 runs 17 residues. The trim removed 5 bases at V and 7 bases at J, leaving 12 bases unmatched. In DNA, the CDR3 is TGTGCCAGCAGCCTCCAGCGGACAGGGGGCGCCGGTGAAAAACTGTTTTTT. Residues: CASSLQRTGGAGEKLFF.

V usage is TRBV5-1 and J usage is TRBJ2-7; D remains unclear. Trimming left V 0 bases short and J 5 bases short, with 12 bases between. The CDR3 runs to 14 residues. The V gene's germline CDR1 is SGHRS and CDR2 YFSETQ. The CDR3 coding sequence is TGCGCCAGCAGCTTGGGTGGTGTCAGAAACGAGCAGTACTTC. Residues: CASSLGGVRNEQYF. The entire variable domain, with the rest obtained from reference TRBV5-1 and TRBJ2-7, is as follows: KAGVTQTPRYLIKTRGQQVTLSCSPISGHRSVSWYQQTPGQGLQFLFEYFSETQRNKGNFPGRFSGRQFSNSRSEMNVSTLELGDSALYLCASSLGGVRNEQYFGPGTRLTVT.

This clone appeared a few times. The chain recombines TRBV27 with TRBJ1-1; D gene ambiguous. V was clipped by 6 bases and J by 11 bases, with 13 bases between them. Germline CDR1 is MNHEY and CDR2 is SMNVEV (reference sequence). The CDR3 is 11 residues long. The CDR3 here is CASRTAQRAFF. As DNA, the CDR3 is TGTGCCAGCAGGACGGCACAGCGGGCTTTCTTT.

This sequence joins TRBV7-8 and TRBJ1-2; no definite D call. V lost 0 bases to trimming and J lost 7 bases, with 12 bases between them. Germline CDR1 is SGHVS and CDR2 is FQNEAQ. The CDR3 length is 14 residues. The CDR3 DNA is TGTGCCAGCAGCTTAGCCCAAACAACGGGTGGCTACACCTTC. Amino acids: CASSLAQTTGGYTF.

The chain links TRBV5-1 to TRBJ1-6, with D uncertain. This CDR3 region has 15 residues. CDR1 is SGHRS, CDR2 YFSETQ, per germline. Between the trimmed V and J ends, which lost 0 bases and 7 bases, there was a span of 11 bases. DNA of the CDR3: TGCGCCAGCAGCTTGGCGGGCGGGGAAAATTCACCCCTCCACTTT. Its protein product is CASSLAGGENSPLHF.

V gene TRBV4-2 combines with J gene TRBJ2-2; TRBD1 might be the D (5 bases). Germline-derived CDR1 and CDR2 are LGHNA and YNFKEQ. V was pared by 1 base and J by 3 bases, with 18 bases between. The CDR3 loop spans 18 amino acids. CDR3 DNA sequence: TGTGCCAGCAGCCAAGTCGCCCGTGGGGCGGCAGACACCGGGGAGCTGTTTTTT. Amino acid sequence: CASSQVARGAADTGELFF.

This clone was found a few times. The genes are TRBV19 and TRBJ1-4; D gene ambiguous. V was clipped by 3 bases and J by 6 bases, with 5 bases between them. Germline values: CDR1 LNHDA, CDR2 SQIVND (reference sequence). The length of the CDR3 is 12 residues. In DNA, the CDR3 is TGTGCCAGTAGTATGGCGGATGAAAAACTGTTTTTT. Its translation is CASSMADEKLFF.

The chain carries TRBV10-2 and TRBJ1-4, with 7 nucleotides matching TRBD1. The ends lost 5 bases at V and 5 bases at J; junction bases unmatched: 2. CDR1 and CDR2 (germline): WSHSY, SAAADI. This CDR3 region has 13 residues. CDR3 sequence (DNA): TGCGCCAGCAGTTCACAGGGGAATGAAAAACTGTTTTTT. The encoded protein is CASSSQGNEKLFF.